The 9 T cell receptor beta chains presented below share a single source sample, sequenced in a study of blood T cells in healthy people across ages (dated by TCRdb to about 2015). To prepare the library, 5' RACE was applied. This sample was sequenced with an Illumina HiSeq 2500. A second PCR of 7 to 11 cycles was performed with a sample-barcoded 5' primer and a J-beta primer mix. TCRdb reworked the public reads: Q25 trimming with fastp, MiXCR clone assembly, productive beta chains retained. A single entry per CDR3 protein holds the most common genes and DNA from its merged rows. The sample table records fewer than 800,000 distinct CDR3 sequences; about 52% of these occur just once. Around a third of the sample rests with the top ten. The sequenced sample consisted of blood. These receptor sequences come from a woman aged 60-75 years in good health.

The chain employs TRBV6-5 and TRBJ2-7, with D tentatively TRBD2 (5 bases). The V and J ends lost 0 bases and 4 bases respectively, with 16 bases between them. The CDR3 contains 16 residues. Looked up from germline, CDR1 is MNHEY and CDR2 is SVGAGI. The CDR3 DNA sequence: TGTGCCAGCAGTTACTCGTCTATGGGGAGTTCGTACGAGCAGTACTTC. Protein sequence: CASSYSSMGSSYEQYF.

V gene TRBV12-3 or TRBV12-4 combines with J gene TRBJ1-5; TRBD1 aligns across 8 bases. The CDR3 runs 17 residues. V was clipped by 7 bases and J by 1 base; unmatched bases: 12. This chain's CDR3 is CASKAGQDEWSNQPQHF. CDR3 DNA sequence: TGTGCCAGCAAGGCGGGACAGGACGAATGGAGCAATCAGCCCCAGCATTTT.

The chain employs TRBV24-1 and TRBJ2-7; TRBD1 matches 9 bases. Germline V gives CDR1 KGHDR, CDR2 SFDVKD. Trimming took 4 bases from V and 7 from J; bases not matched to a gene: 13. The CDR3 spans 16 residues. CDR3 DNA sequence: TGTGCCACCAGTGACCCGGGACAGGGTATAGGCAATGAGCAGTACTTC. This gives the protein CATSDPGQGIGNEQYF.

The V and J genes are TRBV4-2 and TRBJ2-1; D is unclear. With the DNA end fitting TRBJ2-7 better, the J assignment may be wrong. The CDR3 extends over 17 amino acids. From germline, CDR1 is LGHNA and CDR2 YNFKEQ. CDR3 sequence reads: CASSQATFPSSYNEQYF. The DNA of the CDR3 is TGTGCCAGCAGCCAAGCCACTTTCCCAAGCTCCTACAATGAGCAGTACTTC.

This clonotype was counted between two and nine times. The CDR3 coding sequence is TGTGCCAGCAGCTTATTACAAAGGGAGGGACAGTACTTC. As protein: CASSLLQREGQYF. The chain is built from TRBV7-8 and TRBJ2-7; TRBD2 agrees at 7 bases. The length of the CDR3 is 13 residues. The germline V gene encodes CDR1 SGHVS and CDR2 FQNEAQ. The V gene end was trimmed by 2 bases and the J gene end by 10 bases; junction bases not matched to a gene: 8.

CDR3 sequence: CSVGSGSGSYEQYF. The CDR3 bases are TGCAGCGTCGGGAGCGGGAGCGGCTCCTACGAGCAGTACTTC. The chain recombines TRBV29-1 with TRBJ2-7, with 8 positions matching TRBD2. The ends lost 6 bases at V and 0 bases at J; junction bases unmatched: 7. The V gene's germline CDR1 is SQVTM and CDR2 ANQGSEA. The CDR3 length is 14 residues.

This clonotype was picked up a small number of times. The J gene is TRBJ1-1, the V gene TRBV6-6; the D gene is possibly TRBD1 (5 bases). V shed 11 bases and J shed 0 bases, with 10 bases lying between them. The germline V gene has CDR1 MNHNY and CDR2 SVGAGI (reference sequence). This CDR3 spans 12 amino acids. The CDR3 nucleotides read TGTGCCGGGGGACGGGTGAACACTGAAGCTTTCTTT. Protein: CAGGRVNTEAFF.

The J gene is TRBJ2-7, the V gene TRBV28, with D maybe TRBD1 (6 bases). The J call may be mistaken, given a closer DNA end match to TRBJ2-5. The germline V gene has CDR1 MDHEN and CDR2 SYDVKM. The CDR3 covers 14 residues. The chain's CDR3 is CASTGTPRSETQYF. CDR3 nucleotide sequence: TGTGCCAGTACCGGGACACCCAGGTCGGAGACCCAGTACTTC.

The gene calls are TRBV20-1 and TRBJ1-2; 8 bases match TRBD1. Germline V CDR1 and CDR2: DFQATT, SNEGSKA (reference sequence). With 3 bases clipped from V and 12 bases from J, the junction kept 6 bases outside the gene matches. The CDR3 loop spans 11 amino acids. CDR3 amino acids: CSARAQGEHTF. CDR3 nucleotide sequence: TGCAGTGCTAGGGCACAGGGGGAACACACCTTC.